The clone carrying this TCR beta chain has a handful of counts. Authors' methods: Estimation of nucleated cell counts relied on the amplification of reference gene primers. Generated by immunoSEQ multiplex PCR, the TCRdb table keeps only in-frame clones and is missing some. V and J calls and clone size are copied from that table; D and trimming were computed from the DNA. This table has about 61,000 clones, about 86% appearing once. This sample is drawn from a study of blood T cell repertoires in COVID-19. Study-level background: Some COVID-19 samples were acute and others convalescent; all came from the United States, Italy and Spain. Sources were T cells, B-cell-depleted T cells, or PBMCs; the material itself was cDNA or gDNA.

Germline V gene data show CDR1 as MNHEY and CDR2 as SVGAGI. This CDR3 region has 16 residues. V lost 0 bases and J 2 bases, leaving 8 bases between the germline ends. Sequencing was performed on peripheral blood. The chain recombines TRBV6-5 with TRBJ2-6; the D is unclear. This clonotype was obtained from a human donor in a cohort sampled during active COVID-19. The CDR3 bases are TGTGCCAGCAGTTACTCGAGACAAACTGGGGCCAACGTCCTGACTTTC. Residues: CASSYSRQTGANVLTF.